These 22 T cell receptor beta chains originate from one sample sequenced in a study of shared clonotypes between healthy human individuals. Data came from immunoSEQ multiplex PCR; TCRdb stores just in-frame clones and leaves some out. The repertoire includes 2 million or so clones, roughly 96% of them detected once, and 0.13% sits in the top ten. Material for sequencing was naive CD4+ T cells sorted from blood. As to subset: CD45RA+ positively selected. These TCRs come from a man younger than 35 in good health.

The chain links TRBV10-3 to TRBJ2-7; 8 nucleotides line up with TRBD2. V lost 10 bases and J lost 3; bases outside the gene matches: 11. Per the germline V gene, CDR1 is ENHRY and CDR2 is SYGVKD. CDR3 size: 14 residues. The CDR3 reads CATGGFYGSYEQYF. CDR3 in DNA: TGTGCCACGGGAGGGTTCTACGGAAGCTACGAGCAGTACTTC.

This clone was detected once. The junction departs from the called germline gene at one end, perhaps through a read error. V is TRBV7-9 and J is TRBJ2-7; possible D gene TRBD1, 6 bases. The CDR3 loop spans 12 amino acids. Germline-derived CDR1 and CDR2 are SEHNR and FQNEAQ (reference sequence). CDR3 in DNA: TGCTCCTGGGGGCCCCTCTCCTACGAGCAGTACTTC. Protein sequence: CSWGPLSYEQYF.

V gene TRBV27 combines with J gene TRBJ1-5; TRBD1 might be the D (5 bases). Germline values: CDR1 MNHEY, CDR2 SMNVEV (reference sequence). V lost 0 bases to trimming and J lost 5 bases, with 14 bases between them. The CDR3 has 16 residues. CDR3: CASSLSAEGTYQPQHF. The CDR3 coding sequence is TGTGCCAGCAGTTTATCAGCCGAGGGGACCTATCAGCCCCAGCATTTT.

The gene calls are TRBV5-1 and TRBJ2-5; D possibly uses TRBD1 or TRBD2 (6 bases each). V lost 1 base and J lost 3, with 13 bases in between. The CDR3 is made up of 15 amino acids. Germline V lookup: CDR1 SGHRS, CDR2 YFSETQ. CDR3 sequence: CASSLSGGREETQYF. In DNA form, the CDR3 reads TGCGCCAGCAGCTTGTCCGGGGGCCGGGAAGAGACCCAGTACTTC.

The J gene is TRBJ2-3, the V gene TRBV10-3; unclear D gene. The CDR3 consists of 13 residues. Germline CDR1 reads ENHRY; CDR2 reads SYGVKD. Between the trimmed V and J ends, which lost 10 bases and 2 bases, there was a span of 13 bases. CDR3 DNA sequence: TGTGCCACCGAGGACGGATACACAGATACGCAGTATTTT. Translated, it gives CATEDGYTDTQYF.

The chain recombines TRBV18 with TRBJ2-2; perhaps TRBD1 as D (6 bases). The CDR3 runs 13 residues. The germline V and J ends were trimmed by 4 bases and 5 bases, with 8 bases remaining between them. Germline-derived CDR1 and CDR2 are KGHSH and LQKENI. CDR3 DNA sequence: TGTGCCAGCTCACAAGGACAGACCGGGGAGCTGTTTTTT. Translation: CASSQGQTGELFF.

The J gene is TRBJ1-2, the V gene TRBV28; possibly TRBD1 for D (6 bases). V lost 9 bases and J 0 bases, leaving 11 bases between the germline ends. This CDR3 is built from 13 residues. Germline lookup yields CDR1 MDHEN and CDR2 SYDVKM. CDR3: CASVRQANYGYTF. DNA of the CDR3: TGTGCCAGTGTTCGACAGGCTAACTATGGCTACACCTTC.

As regards this clone: The sample has other DNA sequences that encode this CDR3 too. The chain couples TRBV6-6 to TRBJ2-7; 7 bases align to TRBD2. Germline V gene lookup returns CDR1 MNHNY and CDR2 SVGAGI (reference sequence). V shed 0 bases and J 0 bases; nucleotides not matched to a gene: 2. CDR3 length: 15 amino acids. The CDR3 here is CASSYSGGSSYEQYF. Written as DNA, the CDR3 is TGTGCCAGCAGTTACTCAGGCGGGAGCTCCTACGAGCAGTACTTC.

This clone was recorded once. The CDR3 spells CASSPGQGAREQYF. DNA of the CDR3: TGTGCCAGCAGCCCAGGACAGGGGGCAAGAGAGCAGTACTTC. This chain joins TRBV7-2 and TRBJ2-7; 11 positions match TRBD1. From germline, CDR1 is SGHTA and CDR2 FQGNSA. The V and J ends lost 5 bases and 7 bases, in that order; junction bases with no gene match: 7. The CDR3 loop spans 14 amino acids.

The genes are TRBV19 and TRBJ2-7; 9 bases line up with TRBD1. This CDR3 is 16 amino acids long. The germline gives CDR1 LNHDA, CDR2 SQIVND (reference sequence). Losses at the gene ends were 5 bases for V and 1 base for J; bases not matched to a gene: 9. The CDR3 region is CASSLAPTGGSYEQYF. CDR3 DNA: TGTGCCAGTAGTCTGGCCCCGACAGGGGGGTCCTACGAGCAGTACTTC.

This chain connects TRBV19 to TRBJ1-2; TRBD1 agrees at 9 bases. The V segment lost 4 bases and the J segment 8 bases; nucleotides outside the gene matches: 11. The CDR3 is 15 amino acids. The V gene's germline CDR1 is LNHDA and CDR2 SQIVND (reference sequence). CDR3 DNA: TGTGCCAGTAGTAATACCGATCCGGGACAGGGAGGCTACACCTTC. Translated, it gives CASSNTDPGQGGYTF. The full variable domain, completed using reference TRBV19 and TRBJ1-2, is DGGITQSPKYLFRKEGQNVTLSCEQNLNHDAMYWYRQDPGQGLRLIYYSQIVNDFQKGDIAEGYSVSREKKESFPLTVTSAQKNPTAFYLCASSNTDPGQGGYTFGSGTRLTVV.

This chain joins TRBV6-6 and TRBJ1-6; maybe TRBD1 (5 bases). Germline CDR1 and CDR2: MNHNY and SVGAGI (reference sequence). CDR3 length equals 16 residues. V was trimmed by 2 bases and J by 9 bases, leaving 17 bases between them. The DNA of the CDR3 is TGTGCCAGCAGTTACCCGCACGGGACTGTAAGTTCACCCCTCCACTTT. Protein product: CASSYPHGTVSSPLHF.

This rearrangement joins TRBV9 to TRBJ2-3; unclear D gene. Trimming pared 3 bases from V and 6 bases from J, leaving 8 bases between. Germline CDR1 reads SGDLS; CDR2 reads YYNGEE. This CDR3 has 12 amino acids. The CDR3 DNA reads as TGTGCCAGCAGCGCGCAATGGGATACGCAGTATTTT. Translating gives CASSAQWDTQYF. Combining the CDR3 with reference TRBV9 and TRBJ2-3 gives the whole variable domain DSGVTQTPKHLITATGQRVTLRCSPRSGDLSVYWYQQSLDQGLQFLIQYYNGEERAKGNILERFSAQQFPDLHSELNLSSLELGDSALYFCASSAQWDTQYFGPGTRLTVL.

This clone was seen once. This chain uses TRBV18 with TRBJ1-6; D might be TRBD1 (6 bases). Germline V gene lookup returns CDR1 KGHSH and CDR2 LQKENI. Trimming took 2 bases from V and 8 from J, leaving 16 bases between them. The CDR3 has 16 residues. Written as DNA, the CDR3 is TGTGCCAGCTCACCATTCGGGCAGGGGAATGATTCACCCCTCCACTTT. Residues: CASSPFGQGNDSPLHF.

The chain joins TRBV5-4 to TRBJ1-6; D remains unclear. V was pared by 2 bases and J by 10 bases, with 16 bases between. CDR3 size: 15 residues. Germline V gene lookup returns CDR1 SGHNT and CDR2 YYREEE (reference sequence). CDR3 coding DNA: TGTGCCAGCAGCTTCGGTACCTTAACCGTCTCACCCCTCCACTTT. Encoded protein: CASSFGTLTVSPLHF.

The chain couples TRBV30 to TRBJ2-5; 7 bases match TRBD1. The CDR3 contains 15 residues. J lost 4 bases, V lost 0 bases, and 8 bases had no gene match. The germline V gene has CDR1 GTSNPN and CDR2 SVGIG (reference sequence). The CDR3 DNA reads as TGTGCCTGGAGTGTTGGTGACAGGGTACGAGAGACCCAGTACTTC. As protein: CAWSVGDRVRETQYF.

The chain couples TRBV19 to TRBJ2-2; TRBD1 aligns across 8 bases. CDR3 size: 16 residues. V dropped 5 bases and J dropped 1; count of bases not matched to a gene: 6. Germline V gives CDR1 LNHDA, CDR2 SQIVND (reference sequence). This chain's CDR3 is CASSSPGQGNTGELFF. CDR3 DNA sequence: TGTGCCAGTAGTTCCCCCGGACAGGGGAACACCGGGGAGCTGTTTTTT.

The gene calls are TRBV7-8 and TRBJ2-5, with D possibly being TRBD2 (5 bases). From germline, CDR1 is SGHVS and CDR2 FQNEAQ. V gave up 6 bases and J gave up 4 bases, with 9 bases separating them. The CDR3 contains 12 residues. As DNA, the CDR3 is TGTGCCAGCAGTCGGGGAGTAGAGACCCAGTACTTC. Protein sequence: CASSRGVETQYF.

This chain connects TRBV19 to TRBJ2-5; D is uncertain. V lost 6 bases, J lost 1 base, and 12 bases lay in between. The CDR3 has 14 residues. Germline V CDR1 and CDR2: LNHDA, SQIVND (reference sequence). The CDR3 region is CASRLTATQETQYF. Here the CDR3 DNA reads TGTGCCAGTAGGCTAACAGCGACCCAAGAGACCCAGTACTTC. Together with reference TRBV19 and TRBJ2-5, the CDR3 gives the full variable domain: DGGITQSPKYLFRKEGQNVTLSCEQNLNHDAMYWYRQDPGQGLRLIYYSQIVNDFQKGDIAEGYSVSREKKESFPLTVTSAQKNPTAFYLCASRLTATQETQYFGPGTRLLVL.

The CDR3 region has the DNA TGTGCCAGTAAAGAAGCGGGAGGACGATTCACAGATACGCAGTATTTT. The encoded protein is CASKEAGGRFTDTQYF. The chain couples TRBV19 to TRBJ2-3; 9 nucleotides agree with TRBD2. CDR3 size: 16 residues. The V and J ends lost 7 bases and 2 bases, in that order; junction bases with no gene match: 10. Germline lookup yields CDR1 LNHDA and CDR2 SQIVND (reference sequence).

A note on this clone: Other DNA sequences in the sample encode the same CDR3. The J gene is TRBJ1-5, the V gene TRBV2; unclear D gene. This CDR3 is 12 amino acids long. Trimming cost V 7 bases and J 0 bases, with 4 bases left between them. From germline, CDR1 is SNHLY and CDR2 FYNNEI. In DNA, the CDR3 is TGTGCCAGCACAGATAGCAATCAGCCCCAGCATTTT. Its protein is CASTDSNQPQHF.

This clone was detected only once. The rearrangement uses TRBV18 and TRBJ2-5; 8 bases fit TRBD1. With V trimmed by 6 bases and J by 0 bases, 6 bases remained unmatched. The CDR3 runs 15 residues. Germline loops: CDR1 KGHSH, CDR2 LQKENI. The CDR3 DNA is TGTGCCAGCTCTGCCCGGACAGGGCACCAAGAGACCCAGTACTTC. It is translated as CASSARTGHQETQYF.